The rows below give T cell receptor beta chains drawn from one sample of a study of blood T cell repertoires in COVID-19. Clones were sequenced by immunoSEQ multiplex PCR, and TCRdb holds only the in-frame ones, with some missing. The sample records approximately 250,000 clones, 80% to 90% being singletons. Sequencing was performed on PBMCs or T cells enriched from blood (not recorded which). The receptors come from a woman younger than 45 who had recovered from COVID-19. Each CDR3 is given with its conserved first and last residue. A D gene is named only where the DNA matches it firmly. A row's size may be missing; if present it is once, few, many or a size class.

cdr3_length: 18
j_call: TRBJ1-2
clone_size: .
d_call: TRBD1
v_call: TRBV27
cdr3_aa: CASSLSVSGGFTNYGYTF
cdr3_nt: TGTGCCAGCAGTTTGTCGGTGTCAGGGGGATTTACTAACTATGGCTACACCTTC

cdr3_length: 16
j_call: TRBJ2-7
clone_size: .
d_call: .
v_call: TRBV7-2
cdr3_aa: CASSPEGALAPYEQYF
cdr3_nt: TGTGCCAGCAGCCCGGAGGGGGCCCTTGCACCCTACGAGCAGTACTTC

cdr3_length: 14
j_call: TRBJ2-7
clone_size: .
d_call: .
v_call: TRBV5-1
cdr3_aa: CASSLTGRGHEQYF
cdr3_nt: TGCGCCAGCAGCTTAACCGGGAGGGGGCACGAGCAGTACTTC

cdr3_length: 13
j_call: TRBJ2-1
clone_size: .
d_call: .
v_call: TRBV7-3
cdr3_aa: CASSDRGVDEQFF
cdr3_nt: TGTGCCAGCAGCGACCGCGGGGTCGATGAGCAGTTCTTC

cdr3_length: 15
j_call: TRBJ2-1
clone_size: .
d_call: TRBD2
v_call: TRBV9
cdr3_aa: CASSASLADYNEQFF
cdr3_nt: TGTGCCAGCAGCGCGTCACTAGCGGACTACAATGAGCAGTTCTTC

cdr3_length: 15
j_call: TRBJ1-5
clone_size: .
d_call: TRBD1
v_call: TRBV2
cdr3_aa: CASSPTGGFSQPQHF
cdr3_nt: TGTGCCAGCAGCCCGACAGGGGGCTTTAGTCAGCCCCAGCATTTT

cdr3_length: 13
j_call: TRBJ2-2
clone_size: .
d_call: TRBD2
v_call: TRBV27
cdr3_aa: CASTSGGTGELFF
cdr3_nt: TGTGCCAGCACCTCCGGGGGGACCGGGGAGCTGTTTTTT

cdr3_length: 17
j_call: TRBJ2-2
clone_size: .
d_call: TRBD2
v_call: TRBV27
cdr3_aa: CASSPQLAGGHTGELFF
cdr3_nt: TGTGCCAGCAGTCCGCAACTAGCGGGAGGTCATACCGGGGAGCTGTTTTTT

cdr3_length: 18
j_call: TRBJ1-4
clone_size: .
d_call: .
v_call: TRBV18
cdr3_aa: CASSPYQGIVPTNEKLFF
cdr3_nt: TGTGCCAGCTCACCATACCAGGGGATAGTACCAACTAATGAAAAACTGTTTTTT

cdr3_length: 15
j_call: TRBJ2-7
clone_size: .
d_call: TRBD1
v_call: TRBV6-5
cdr3_aa: CASSTRTGIKEEQYF
cdr3_nt: TGTGCCAGCAGTACTCGGACAGGGATAAAGGAAGAGCAGTACTTC

cdr3_length: 17
j_call: TRBJ2-1
clone_size: .
d_call: TRBD2
v_call: TRBV15
cdr3_aa: CATSSLTTGTRNNEQFF
cdr3_nt: TGTGCCACCAGCAGTCTCACTACCGGGACTAGAAACAATGAGCAGTTCTTC

cdr3_length: 16
j_call: TRBJ2-2
clone_size: .
d_call: TRBD2
v_call: TRBV3-1/TRBV3-2
cdr3_aa: CASSQGASGTTGELFF
cdr3_nt: TGTGCCAGCAGCCAAGGGGCTAGCGGGACTACCGGGGAGCTGTTTTTT

cdr3_length: 16
j_call: TRBJ2-2
clone_size: once
d_call: TRBD2
v_call: TRBV19
cdr3_aa: CASSPRGGTYTGELFF
cdr3_nt: TGTGCCAGTTCTCCGCGGGGGGGGACCTACACCGGGGAGCTGTTTTTT

cdr3_length: 14
j_call: TRBJ2-5
clone_size: .
d_call: .
v_call: TRBV24-1
cdr3_aa: CATSDTGGVETQYF
cdr3_nt: TGTGCCACCAGTGACACAGGGGGGGTGGAGACCCAGTACTTC

cdr3_length: 16
j_call: TRBJ2-1
clone_size: .
d_call: TRBD2
v_call: TRBV9
cdr3_aa: CASSVSGGRVENEQFF
cdr3_nt: TGTGCCAGCAGCGTAAGTGGCGGGAGGGTAGAAAATGAGCAGTTCTTC

cdr3_length: 19
j_call: TRBJ1-1
clone_size: .
d_call: TRBD1
v_call: TRBV7-3
cdr3_aa: CASSLKGDRGPLVNTEAFF
cdr3_nt: TGTGCCAGCAGCTTAAAAGGTGACAGGGGGCCCCTAGTGAACACTGAAGCTTTCTTT

cdr3_length: 17
j_call: TRBJ2-1
clone_size: .
d_call: TRBD1
v_call: TRBV5-5
cdr3_aa: CASSPSTGQISRGEQFF
cdr3_nt: TGTGCCAGCAGCCCAAGCACGGGACAGATTTCCCGCGGTGAGCAGTTCTTC

cdr3_length: 13
j_call: TRBJ1-2
clone_size: few
d_call: .
v_call: TRBV19
cdr3_aa: CASKENRALGYTF
cdr3_nt: TGTGCCAGTAAAGAAAACAGGGCGCTTGGCTACACCTTC

cdr3_length: 19
j_call: TRBJ1-4
clone_size: .
d_call: .
v_call: TRBV12-5
cdr3_aa: CASGLVPQSGQEPNEKLFF
cdr3_nt: TGTGCTAGTGGTTTGGTACCCCAGTCAGGGCAGGAGCCCAATGAAAAACTGTTTTTT

cdr3_length: 12
j_call: TRBJ1-1
clone_size: .
d_call: TRBD1
v_call: TRBV5-4
cdr3_aa: CASRDRNTEAFF
cdr3_nt: TGTGCCAGCCGGGACAGGAACACTGAAGCTTTCTTT

cdr3_length: 13
j_call: TRBJ2-7
clone_size: .
d_call: TRBD2
v_call: TRBV29-1
cdr3_aa: CSVETSGTYEQYF
cdr3_nt: TGCAGCGTAGAGACTAGCGGAACCTACGAGCAGTACTTC

cdr3_length: 13
j_call: TRBJ2-1
clone_size: .
d_call: TRBD1
v_call: TRBV7-2
cdr3_aa: CASSFPVDRVQFF
cdr3_nt: TGTGCCAGCAGCTTCCCCGTCGACAGGGTTCAGTTCTTC

cdr3_length: 13
j_call: TRBJ1-1
clone_size: .
d_call: .
v_call: TRBV19
cdr3_aa: CASCLTANTEAFF
cdr3_nt: TGTGCCAGTTGCCTGACAGCGAACACTGAAGCTTTCTTT

cdr3_length: 12
j_call: TRBJ1-2
clone_size: .
d_call: .
v_call: TRBV14
cdr3_aa: CASSQEAYGYTF
cdr3_nt: TGTGCCAGCAGCCAAGAGGCCTATGGCTACACCTTC

cdr3_length: 15
j_call: TRBJ2-5
clone_size: .
d_call: TRBD1
v_call: TRBV19
cdr3_aa: CASRTGQGYQETQYF
cdr3_nt: TGTGCCAGTAGGACGGGACAGGGGTACCAAGAGACCCAGTACTTC

cdr3_length: 15
j_call: TRBJ2-2
clone_size: .
d_call: TRBD1
v_call: TRBV28
cdr3_aa: CASSLARGLGGELFF
cdr3_nt: TGTGCCAGCAGTTTAGCCAGGGGGCTGGGCGGGGAGCTGTTTTTT